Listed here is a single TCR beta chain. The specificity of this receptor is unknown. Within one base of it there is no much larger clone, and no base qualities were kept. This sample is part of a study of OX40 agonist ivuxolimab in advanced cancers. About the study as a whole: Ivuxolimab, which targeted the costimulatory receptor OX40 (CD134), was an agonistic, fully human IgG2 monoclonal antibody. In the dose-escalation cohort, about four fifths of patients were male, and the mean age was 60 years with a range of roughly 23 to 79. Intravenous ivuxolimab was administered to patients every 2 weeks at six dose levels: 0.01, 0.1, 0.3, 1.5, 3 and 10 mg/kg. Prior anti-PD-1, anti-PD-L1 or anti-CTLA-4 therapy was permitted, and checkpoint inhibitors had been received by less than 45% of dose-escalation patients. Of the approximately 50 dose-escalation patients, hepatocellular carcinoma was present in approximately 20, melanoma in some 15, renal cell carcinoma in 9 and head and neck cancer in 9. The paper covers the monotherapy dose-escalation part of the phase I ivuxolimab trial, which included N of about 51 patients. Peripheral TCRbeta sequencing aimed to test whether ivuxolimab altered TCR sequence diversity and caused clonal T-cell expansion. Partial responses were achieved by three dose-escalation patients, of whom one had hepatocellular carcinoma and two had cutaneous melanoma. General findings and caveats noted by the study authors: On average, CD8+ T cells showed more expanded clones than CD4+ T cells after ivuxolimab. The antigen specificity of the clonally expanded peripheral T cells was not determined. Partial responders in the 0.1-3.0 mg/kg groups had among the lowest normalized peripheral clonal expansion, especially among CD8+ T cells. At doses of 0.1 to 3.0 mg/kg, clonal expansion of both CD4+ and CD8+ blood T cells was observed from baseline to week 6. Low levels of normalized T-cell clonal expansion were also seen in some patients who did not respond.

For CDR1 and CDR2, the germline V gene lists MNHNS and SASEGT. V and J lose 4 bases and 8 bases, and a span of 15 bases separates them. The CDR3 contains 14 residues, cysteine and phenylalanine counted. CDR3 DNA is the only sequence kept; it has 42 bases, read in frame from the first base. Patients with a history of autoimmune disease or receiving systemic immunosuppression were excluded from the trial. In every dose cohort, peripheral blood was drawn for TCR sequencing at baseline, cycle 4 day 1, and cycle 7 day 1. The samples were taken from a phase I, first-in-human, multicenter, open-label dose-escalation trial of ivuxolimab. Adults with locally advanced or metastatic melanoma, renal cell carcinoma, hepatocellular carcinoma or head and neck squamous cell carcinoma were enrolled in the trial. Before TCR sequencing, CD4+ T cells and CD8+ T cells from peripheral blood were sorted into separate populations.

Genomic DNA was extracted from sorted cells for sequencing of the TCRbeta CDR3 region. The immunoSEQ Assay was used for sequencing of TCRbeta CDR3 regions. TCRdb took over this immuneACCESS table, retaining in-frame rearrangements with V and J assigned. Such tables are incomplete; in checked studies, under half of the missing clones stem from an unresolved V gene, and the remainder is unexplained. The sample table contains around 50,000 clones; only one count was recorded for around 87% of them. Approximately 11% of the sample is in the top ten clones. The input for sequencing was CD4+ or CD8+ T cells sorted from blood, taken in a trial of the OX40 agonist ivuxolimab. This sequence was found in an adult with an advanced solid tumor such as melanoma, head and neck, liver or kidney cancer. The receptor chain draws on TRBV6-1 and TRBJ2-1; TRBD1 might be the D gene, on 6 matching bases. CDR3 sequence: CASSVSGTYHEQFF. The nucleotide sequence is TGTGCCAGCAGTGTCTCCGGGACATATCATGAGCAGTTCTTC.